This TCR beta chain was profiled in a study of T cells after yellow fever vaccination. The CDR3 sequence is 15 residues long. CDR1 and CDR2 (germline): LGHNA, YSLEER. V lost 1 base, J lost 4 bases, and 13 bases lay in between. This clonotype has only a few counts. TCRdb recomputed calls from the 5' RACE reads with MiXCR, one row per CDR3 protein. The sample shows hundreds of thousands of distinct CDR3 sequences, about a sixth of them seen only once. Sequenced material: PBMCs, taken roughly 5 days after the first yellow fever vaccination. This clonotype was sampled from a man younger than 30 who received the YFV17D yellow fever vaccine. V gene TRBV4-3 combines with J gene TRBJ1-2; no clear D gene. CDR3 region: CASSQAIGRGYGYTF. DNA for the CDR3: TGCGCCAGCAGCCAAGCCATCGGTCGGGGCTATGGCTACACCTTC.